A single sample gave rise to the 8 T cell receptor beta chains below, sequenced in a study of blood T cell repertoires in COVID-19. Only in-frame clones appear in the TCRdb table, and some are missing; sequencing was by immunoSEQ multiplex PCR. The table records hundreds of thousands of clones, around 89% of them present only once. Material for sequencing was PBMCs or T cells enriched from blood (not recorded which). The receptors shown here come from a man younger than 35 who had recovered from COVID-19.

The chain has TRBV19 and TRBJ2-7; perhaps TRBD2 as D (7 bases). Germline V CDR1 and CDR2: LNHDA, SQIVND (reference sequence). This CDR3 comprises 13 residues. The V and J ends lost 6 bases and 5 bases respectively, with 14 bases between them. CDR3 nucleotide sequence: TGTGCCAGTAGCAACGGGGGGCGGAACGAGCAGTACTTC. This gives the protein CASSNGGRNEQYF. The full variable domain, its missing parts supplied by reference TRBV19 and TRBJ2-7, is DGGITQSPKYLFRKEGQNVTLSCEQNLNHDAMYWYRQDPGQGLRLIYYSQIVNDFQKGDIAEGYSVSREKKESFPLTVTSAQKNPTAFYLCASSNGGRNEQYFGPGTRLTVT.

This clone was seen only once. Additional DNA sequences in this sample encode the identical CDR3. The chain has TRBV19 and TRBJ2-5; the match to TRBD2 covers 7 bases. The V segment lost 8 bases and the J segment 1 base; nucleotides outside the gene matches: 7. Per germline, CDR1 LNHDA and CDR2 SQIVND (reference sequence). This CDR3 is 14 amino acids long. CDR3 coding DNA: TGTGCCAGTTCTTCGAGCGGGGTCCAAGAGACCCAGTACTTC. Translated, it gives CASSSSGVQETQYF.

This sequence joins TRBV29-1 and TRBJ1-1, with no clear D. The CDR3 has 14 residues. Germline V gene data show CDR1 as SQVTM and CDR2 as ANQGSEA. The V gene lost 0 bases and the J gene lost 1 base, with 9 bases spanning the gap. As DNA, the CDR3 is TGCAGCGTTGAAGAGGTCCGGGGGAACACTGAAGCTTTCTTT. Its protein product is CSVEEVRGNTEAFF.

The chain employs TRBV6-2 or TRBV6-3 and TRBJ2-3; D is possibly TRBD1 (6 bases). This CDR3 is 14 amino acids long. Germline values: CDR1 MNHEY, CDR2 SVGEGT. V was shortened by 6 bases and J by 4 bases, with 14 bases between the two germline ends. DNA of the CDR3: TGTGCCAGCAGCCCACAACAGGGCCCAGATACGCAGTATTTT. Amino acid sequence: CASSPQQGPDTQYF.

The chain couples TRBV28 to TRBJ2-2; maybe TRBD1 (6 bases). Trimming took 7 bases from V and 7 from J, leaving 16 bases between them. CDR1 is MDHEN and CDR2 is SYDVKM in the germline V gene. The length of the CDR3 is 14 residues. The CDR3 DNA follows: TGTGCCAGCACGCCGGGACAACTGTACGGGGAGCTGTTTTTT. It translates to CASTPGQLYGELFF.

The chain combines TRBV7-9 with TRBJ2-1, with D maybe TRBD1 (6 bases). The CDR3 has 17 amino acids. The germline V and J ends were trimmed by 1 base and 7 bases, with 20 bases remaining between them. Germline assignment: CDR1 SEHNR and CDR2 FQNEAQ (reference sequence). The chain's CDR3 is CASSLGTDSLAINEQFF. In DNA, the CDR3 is TGTGCCAGCAGCTTAGGAACGGACAGCTTGGCTATTAATGAGCAGTTCTTC.

Here the CDR3 DNA reads TGTGCCAGCAGCCCGTGGAGGACAGGGATACATCAGCCCCAGCATTTT. This sequence encodes CASSPWRTGIHQPQHF. The rearrangement joins TRBV3-1 (or the pseudogene TRBV3-2) to TRBJ1-5, with 8 bases aligning to TRBD1. The trim removed 4 bases at V and 5 bases at J, leaving 10 bases unmatched. Germline V gene data show CDR1 as LGHDT and CDR2 as YNNKEL (reference sequence). The CDR3 has 16 amino acids.

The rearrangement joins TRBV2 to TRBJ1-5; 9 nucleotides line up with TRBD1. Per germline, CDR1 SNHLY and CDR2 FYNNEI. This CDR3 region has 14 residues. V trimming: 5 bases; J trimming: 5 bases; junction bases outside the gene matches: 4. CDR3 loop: CASSRGQGHQPQHF. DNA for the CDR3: TGTGCCAGCAGTCGGGGACAGGGCCATCAGCCCCAGCATTTT.